The T cell receptor (beta chain) described here comes from a study of cytomegalovirus exposure and HLA in healthy donors. Points from the study as a whole: A prior analysis recorded that most TCR beta V segments were productive about 87% or about 30% of the time. In a later analysis, a genetic analysis reported fewer productive-TCR N-insertions in an Asian-associated ancestry cluster than the cohort average. Investigators reported approximately 150 TCR beta chains as tied to cytomegalovirus.

Per the germline V gene, CDR1 is SGHAT and CDR2 is FQNNGV. The CDR3 runs 11 residues. Trimming removed 3 bases at V and 7 bases at J, with 6 bases between. Primers for the PCR totalled 60 Vbeta and 13 Jbeta. Libraries were prepared by immunoSEQ multiplex PCR; TCRdb keeps only in-frame clonotypes and omits some of them. The repertoire holds 130,000 to 150,000 clones, with about 80% as singletons. Details on this clone: Its antigen is not identified.

The source is a man aged 30-40 years in good health and CMV-seronegative. The sample was PBMCs. The chain has TRBV11-2 and TRBJ2-5, with D unclear. The CDR3 DNA is TGTGCCAGCAGCTTCCTTAGGACCCAGTACTTC. It is translated as CASSFLRTQYF.